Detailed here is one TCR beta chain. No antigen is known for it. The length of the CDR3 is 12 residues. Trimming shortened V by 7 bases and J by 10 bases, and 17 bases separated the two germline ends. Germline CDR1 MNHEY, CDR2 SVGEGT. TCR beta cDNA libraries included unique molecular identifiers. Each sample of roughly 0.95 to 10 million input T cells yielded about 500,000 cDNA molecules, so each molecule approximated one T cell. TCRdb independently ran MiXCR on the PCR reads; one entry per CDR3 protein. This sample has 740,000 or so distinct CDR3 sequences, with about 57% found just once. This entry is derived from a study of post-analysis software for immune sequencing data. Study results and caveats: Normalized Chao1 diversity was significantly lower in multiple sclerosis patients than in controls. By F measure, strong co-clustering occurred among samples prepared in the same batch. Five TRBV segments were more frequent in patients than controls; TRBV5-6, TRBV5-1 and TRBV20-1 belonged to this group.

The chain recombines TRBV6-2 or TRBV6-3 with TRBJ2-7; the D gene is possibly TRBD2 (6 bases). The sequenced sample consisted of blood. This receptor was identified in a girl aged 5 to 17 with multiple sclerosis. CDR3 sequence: CASNYPGVNQYF. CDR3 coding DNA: TGTGCCAGCAACTACCCGGGGGTCAACCAGTACTTC.